What follows are 27 T cell receptor beta chains derived from one specimen sequenced in a study of blood T cell repertoires in COVID-19 (dated by TCRdb to the early 2020s). Library creation used the immunoSEQ multiplex PCR assay. This is the immuneACCESS table as TCRdb keeps it, with only in-frame sequences that have V and J called. A part of the clones is gone; compared with another copy, unresolved V genes explain less than half, and the rest is unexplained. For this sample there are about 59,000 clones; around 81% appear just once. 28% of the sample lies in the top ten. What was sequenced was peripheral blood. All receptors come from an elderly woman with active or convalescent COVID-19.

CDR3 sequence: CASEGTSGGSYEQYF. DNA of the CDR3: TGTGCCAGCGAAGGGACTAGCGGGGGATCCTACGAGCAGTACTTC. V and J are TRBV6-5 and TRBJ2-7; 14 bases agree with TRBD2. Germline V gene sequence: CDR1 MNHEY, CDR2 SVGAGI. V was pared by 8 bases and J by 1 base, with 4 bases of the junction left unmatched. This CDR3 spans 15 amino acids.

This clone was observed a handful of times. The chain joins TRBV10-3 to TRBJ2-1, with D unclear. This CDR3 is 14 amino acids long. Trimming removed 4 bases at V and 0 bases at J, with 7 bases between. CDR1 ENHRY and CDR2 SYGVKD come from the germline V gene. The DNA of the CDR3 is TGTGCCATCAGTGTAGCCTACTCCTACAATGAGCAGTTCTTC. Translating gives CAISVAYSYNEQFF.

The chain joins TRBV5-6 to TRBJ2-1; 11 bases match TRBD1. CDR3 length: 16 amino acids. CDR1 is SGHDT, CDR2 YYEEEE, per germline. Losses at the gene ends were 5 bases for V and 9 bases for J; bases not matched to a gene: 13. The CDR3 DNA reads TGTGCCAGCAGGAGGACCGGGACAGGGGGAATAGGTGAGCAGTTCTTC. This gives the protein CASRRTGTGGIGEQFF.

This chain links TRBV2 with TRBJ2-7; D remains ambiguous. The CDR3 is made up of 14 amino acids. From germline, CDR1 is SNHLY and CDR2 FYNNEI. Trimming removed 4 bases from V and 0 bases from J, with 10 bases in between. CDR3 DNA: TGTGCCAGCAGTGTTGAGCGACTCTCCTACGAGCAGTACTTC. Translating it yields CASSVERLSYEQYF.

This clone occurred once. The chain uses TRBV3-1 (or the pseudogene TRBV3-2) and TRBJ1-2, with D possibly being TRBD1 (5 bases). The CDR3 length is 13 residues. Germline CDR1 is LGHDT and CDR2 is YNNKEL (reference sequence). V was trimmed by 4 bases and J by 3 bases, leaving 9 bases between them. The CDR3 DNA reads TGTGCCAGCAGCCTCTTAGGGGACTATGGCTACACCTTC. It translates to CASSLLGDYGYTF.

The chain has TRBV6-5 and TRBJ1-1; D is perhaps TRBD1 (5 bases). Germline lookup yields CDR1 MNHEY and CDR2 SVGAGI. This CDR3 spans 13 amino acids. V shed 5 bases and J shed 4 bases, with 11 bases lying between them. This chain's CDR3 is CASSNRDFTEAFF. CDR3 DNA: TGTGCCAGCAGTAACCGGGACTTCACTGAAGCTTTCTTT.

The chain recombines TRBV29-1 with TRBJ1-5; no clear D gene. The V end was cut by 4 bases, the J end by 0 bases, with 7 bases between. The CDR3 extends over 13 amino acids. Germline V gene data show CDR1 as SQVTM and CDR2 as ANQGSEA. The CDR3, as DNA: TGCAGCGTTGTTTTTAATAGCAATCAGCCCCAGCATTTT. It translates to CSVVFNSNQPQHF.

The chain has TRBV5-5 and TRBJ2-7, with D unclear. V lost 1 base to trimming and J lost 0 bases, with 5 bases between them. The CDR3 has 13 residues. Germline lookup yields CDR1 SGHKS and CDR2 YYEKEE (reference sequence). The CDR3 DNA reads as TGTGCCAGCAGCTTGCGGTACTCCTACGAGCAGTACTTC. It yields the protein CASSLRYSYEQYF.

This chain links TRBV19 with TRBJ1-2; D unclear. The germline V gene has CDR1 LNHDA and CDR2 SQIVND (reference sequence). This CDR3 has 11 residues. Trimming cost V 7 bases and J 4 bases, with 7 bases left between them. In nucleotides, the CDR3 is TGTGCCAGTATGGCCGTCTATGGCTACACCTTC. Amino acid sequence: CASMAVYGYTF.

The CDR3 DNA follows: TGTGCCAGCAGTTTACCCGGGGGGCGGGAGACCCAGTACTTC. Its translation is CASSLPGGRETQYF. This rearrangement joins TRBV28 to TRBJ2-5; D perhaps matches TRBD2 (7 bases). In germline, CDR1 is MDHEN, CDR2 SYDVKM. The CDR3 has 14 residues. Trimming took 2 bases from V and 5 from J, leaving 12 bases between them.

The chain is built from TRBV6-5 and TRBJ1-2; TRBD1 matches at 10 bases. With 7 bases clipped from V and 4 bases from J, the junction kept 9 bases outside the gene matches. The germline gives CDR1 MNHEY, CDR2 SVGAGI. This CDR3 has 15 amino acids. CDR3 sequence reads: CASNLDRGPGYGYTF. The CDR3 region has the DNA TGTGCCAGCAACCTTGACAGGGGGCCTGGCTATGGCTACACCTTC.

The chain joins TRBV2 to TRBJ1-5, with a possible D match to TRBD1 (6 bases). From germline, CDR1 is SNHLY and CDR2 FYNNEI. This CDR3 region has 14 residues. V shed 6 bases and J shed 3 bases, with 12 bases lying between them. CDR3 protein: CASRVTGNNQPQHF. The CDR3 DNA follows: TGTGCCAGCAGAGTAACAGGGAACAATCAGCCCCAGCATTTT.

This chain connects TRBV25-1 to TRBJ1-1, with TRBD1 identical over 8 bases. CDR3 length equals 13 residues. Losses at the gene ends were 6 bases for V and 4 bases for J; bases not matched to a gene: 4. The germline V gene encodes CDR1 MGHDK and CDR2 SYGVNS. In DNA form, the CDR3 reads TGTGCCAGCAGGGAGACAGGGGCCACTGAAGCTTTCTTT. It specifies CASRETGATEAFF.

This clone is a singleton in its sample. The gene calls are TRBV9 and TRBJ2-5; TRBD1 might be the D (5 bases). V lost 4 bases and J 4 bases, leaving 14 bases between the germline ends. This CDR3 is built from 14 residues. CDR1 is SGDLS, CDR2 YYNGEE, per germline. CDR3 nucleotides: TGTGCCAGCAGCCTCGCCGCAGGGCCAGAGACCCAGTACTTC. It specifies CASSLAAGPETQYF. Full variable domain (outside the CDR3, taken from reference TRBV9 and TRBJ2-5): DSGVTQTPKHLITATGQRVTLRCSPRSGDLSVYWYQQSLDQGLQFLIQYYNGEERAKGNILERFSAQQFPDLHSELNLSSLELGDSALYFCASSLAAGPETQYFGPGTRLLVL.

There are a few counts of this clone. The CDR3 DNA reads as TGTGCCAGCAGCTTAGGCCCGATGGGCAGCAATCAGCCCCAGCATTTT. This translates into CASSLGPMGSNQPQHF. V is TRBV7-2 and J is TRBJ1-5, with D unclear. This CDR3 spans 16 amino acids. V lost 1 base and J 1 base, leaving 11 bases between the germline ends. The V gene's germline CDR1 is SGHTA and CDR2 FQGNSA. Drawing the rest from reference TRBV7-2 and TRBJ1-5, the complete variable domain is GAGVSQSPSNKVTEKGKDVELRCDPISGHTALYWYRQSLGQGLEFLIYFQGNSAPDKSGLPSDRFSAERTGGSVSTLTIQRTQQEDSAVYLCASSLGPMGSNQPQHFGDGTRLSIL.

This sequence joins TRBV7-2 and TRBJ2-1; D may be TRBD2 (6 bases). The CDR3 length is 13 residues. The V end was cut by 1 base, the J end by 16 bases, with 17 bases between. Germline assignment: CDR1 SGHTA and CDR2 FQGNSA. As DNA, the CDR3 is TGTGCCAGCAGCTTAGGAGCGCGGGAACCCCATTTCTTC. Protein: CASSLGAREPHFF.

This clone appeared a single time. This chain links TRBV10-1 with TRBJ2-1, with D possibly being TRBD2 (7 bases). The germline CDR1 and CDR2 sequences are WNHNN and SYGVQD (reference sequence). The CDR3 totals 16 residues. V was cut by 0 bases and J by 4 bases, with 13 bases left in between. The CDR3 nucleotides read TGCGCCAGCAGTGAGTCAGGGGGGGCGCGGTACAATGAGCAGTTCTTC. It translates to CASSESGGARYNEQFF.

This clone was counted once. The V and J genes are TRBV11-2 and TRBJ2-1, with 7 bases that match TRBD1. The CDR3 spans 15 residues. V shed 3 bases, J shed 4 bases, and the junction held 6 bases outside the gene matches. The germline V gene encodes CDR1 SGHAT and CDR2 FQNNGV. For the CDR3, the DNA is TGTGCCAGCAGCTTCCGGGACAGCATTTACAATGAGCAGTTCTTC. This gives the protein CASSFRDSIYNEQFF.

This clone was recorded once. J is TRBJ1-2 and V is TRBV10-3; possibly TRBD1 for D (6 bases). Deletions cut 2 bases from V and 5 bases from J, with 6 bases between. The V gene's germline CDR1 is ENHRY and CDR2 SYGVKD. This CDR3 is built from 12 residues. CDR3 DNA sequence: TGTGCCATCAGTGAGACAGGGTATGGCTACACCTTC. It translates to CAISETGYGYTF.

V usage is TRBV5-6 and J usage is TRBJ1-2; a possible D gene is TRBD1 (6 bases). Trimming took off 4 bases at V and 2 bases at J, with 9 bases between the two ends. The CDR3 has 13 residues. Germline V gives CDR1 SGHDT, CDR2 YYEEEE. The CDR3 loop reads CASSHQGNYGYTF. The CDR3 DNA reads TGTGCCAGCAGCCATCAGGGGAACTATGGCTACACCTTC.

This chain connects TRBV4-1 to TRBJ2-2, with no clear D. There are 14 residues in the CDR3. Germline V gene sequence: CDR1 MGHRA, CDR2 YSYEKL. V dropped 4 bases and J dropped 3 bases, with 9 bases sitting between them. For the CDR3, the DNA is TGCGCCAGCAGCCGCCGACTGTACACCGGGGAGCTGTTTTTT. Translation: CASSRRLYTGELFF.

This chain joins TRBV3-1 (or the pseudogene TRBV3-2) and TRBJ2-7; 7 nucleotides agree with TRBD2. The CDR3 is 15 amino acids. Germline V lookup: CDR1 LGHDT, CDR2 YNNKEL (reference sequence). Losses at the gene ends were 3 bases for V and 6 bases for J; bases not matched to a gene: 11. The CDR3 nucleotides are TGTGCCAGCAGCCAGGCCGGGACTAATCAAGGCGAGCAGTACTTC. Translating it yields CASSQAGTNQGEQYF.

The rearrangement links TRBV7-9 to TRBJ1-1; the D gene is possibly TRBD1 (6 bases). Germline V CDR1 and CDR2: SEHNR, FQNEAQ (reference sequence). The CDR3 totals 13 residues. Trimming cost V 3 bases and J 10 bases, with 15 bases left between them. Written as DNA, the CDR3 is TGTGCCAGCAGCTTCGAGGGGGTGCCCGCAGCTTTCTTT. Encoded protein: CASSFEGVPAAFF.

This chain uses TRBV6-4 with TRBJ2-1, with D possibly being TRBD2 (7 bases). Trimming cost V 5 bases and J 6 bases, with 11 bases left between them. This CDR3 region has 13 residues. Germline V gives CDR1 MRHNA, CDR2 SNTAGT. In nucleotides, the CDR3 is TGTGCCAGCAGTCTAGGGGGGGCCAATGAGCAGTTCTTC. Its translation is CASSLGGANEQFF.

The V gene is TRBV27, the J gene TRBJ1-1, with 7 bases lining up with TRBD1. Looked up from germline, CDR1 is MNHEY and CDR2 is SMNVEV (reference sequence). The trim removed 2 bases at V and 5 bases at J, leaving 14 bases unmatched. The CDR3 consists of 17 residues. CDR3 DNA: TGTGCCAGCAGTTTAAAGCCCCCAGGGGGGACTGTAACTGAAGCTTTCTTT. Its protein is CASSLKPPGGTVTEAFF.

This clone was observed a few times. This chain joins TRBV24-1 and TRBJ1-2, with D possibly matching TRBD1 (6 bases). The CDR3 covers 15 residues. From germline, CDR1 is KGHDR and CDR2 SFDVKD. Between the trimmed V and J ends, which lost 5 bases and 0 bases, there was a span of 12 bases. The CDR3, as DNA: TGTGCCACCAGTGGGGGGACACAAGCTAACTATGGCTACACCTTC. This sequence encodes CATSGGTQANYGYTF.

The chain carries TRBV24-1 and TRBJ1-1; TRBD1 might be the D (6 bases). V was clipped by 0 bases and J by 3 bases, with 13 bases between them. This CDR3 has 16 residues. Germline V gene data show CDR1 as KGHDR and CDR2 as SFDVKD. The CDR3 bases are TGTGCCACCAGTGATTTGGACAGGTACCCTTACACTGAAGCTTTCTTT. Translation: CATSDLDRYPYTEAFF.